The 11 T cell receptor beta chains given below trace back to one sample, sequenced in a study of regulatory T cells in long-lasting Graves disease. Arm-PCR of CDR3 regions and iRepertoire HTBI primers were the basis on which TCR beta libraries were built. Via MiXCR, TCRdb re-called the multiplex PCR reads, giving one row per CDR3 protein. This table has more than 400,000 distinct CDR3 sequences, under 20% appearing once. As for time point: newly diagnosed GD, antithyroid drugs for less than 3 months. The TCR library was prepared using RNA isolated from PBMCs. The same data also contributed to another study, on T cells in Graves' hyperthyroidism and ophthalmopathy.

Material: peripheral blood mononuclear cells (PBMCs), obtained at new diagnosis, from a patient treated with antithyroid drugs. All receptors come from a man aged 35-49 years with Graves disease.

This clonotype was counted only a few times. This chain joins TRBV5-1 and TRBJ2-1, with D perhaps TRBD2 (7 bases). Germline V gene lookup returns CDR1 SGHRS and CDR2 YFSETQ. The CDR3 extends over 13 amino acids. The germline V and J ends were trimmed by 4 bases and 6 bases, with 11 bases remaining between them. The CDR3: CASSRGAGNEQFF. The CDR3 DNA follows: TGCGCCAGCAGCCGGGGGGCGGGCAATGAGCAGTTCTTC.

The chain combines TRBV10-2 with TRBJ1-2; D not resolved. V was cut by 3 bases and J by 6 bases, with 8 bases left in between. The CDR3 is 12 residues long. Germline values: CDR1 WSHSY, CDR2 SAAADI. The CDR3 region is CASSERLDGYTF. DNA for the CDR3: TGCGCCAGCAGTGAACGGCTAGATGGCTACACCTTC.

This chain uses TRBV6-1 with TRBJ1-5; TRBD1 might be the D (5 bases). V shed 2 bases and J shed 7 bases, with 12 bases lying between them. Germline V gives CDR1 MNHNS, CDR2 SASEGT. The CDR3 sequence is 14 residues long. Here the CDR3 reads CASSESQGWQPQHF. The CDR3 nucleotides are TGTGCCAGCAGTGAATCGCAGGGTTGGCAGCCCCAGCATTTT.

This chain links TRBV11-2 with TRBJ1-4; D gene ambiguous. The germline V gene encodes CDR1 SGHAT and CDR2 FQNNGV. Trimming cost V 5 bases and J 2 bases, with 12 bases left between them. This CDR3 is built from 15 residues. CDR3 bases: TGTGCCAGCAGCCGCCTGGGTGGTACTAATGAAAAACTGTTTTTT. Its protein is CASSRLGGTNEKLFF.

This clonotype appeared many times. This rearrangement joins TRBV28 to TRBJ2-2, with D possibly being TRBD2 (6 bases). Trimming left V 3 bases short and J 4 bases short, with 9 bases between. Germline CDR1 MDHEN, CDR2 SYDVKM. The CDR3 is 14 residues long. This CDR3 is CASSFVGGTGELFF. DNA of the CDR3: TGTGCCAGCAGTTTCGTGGGGGGCACCGGGGAGCTGTTTTTT. The full variable domain, completed using reference TRBV28 and TRBJ2-2, is DVKVTQSSRYLVKRTGEKVFLECVQDMDHENMFWYRQDPGLGLRLIYFSYDVKMKEKGDIPEGYSVSREKKERFSLILESASTNQTSMYLCASSFVGGTGELFFGEGSRLTVL.

This clonotype was picked up a small number of times. The V gene is TRBV12-3 or TRBV12-4, the J gene TRBJ1-1; D unclear. There are 13 residues in the CDR3. V was cut by 0 bases and J by 5 bases, with 7 bases left in between. The CDR3 loop is CASSLAVGTEAFF. CDR3 bases: TGTGCCAGCAGTTTAGCGGTGGGGACTGAAGCTTTCTTT.

Ten or more counts support this clonotype. The chain joins TRBV14 to TRBJ1-1; no clear D gene. Germline CDR1 SGHDN, CDR2 FVKESK. The germline V and J ends were trimmed by 6 bases and 6 bases, with 17 bases remaining between them. CDR3 length: 14 residues. Here the CDR3 reads CASSPDWDTAEAFF. In DNA form, the CDR3 reads TGTGCCAGCAGTCCCGACTGGGATACGGCTGAAGCTTTCTTT.

This clonotype appeared many times. V gene TRBV6-1 combines with J gene TRBJ2-2; 12 nucleotides line up with TRBD2. The germline V gene has CDR1 MNHNS and CDR2 SASEGT. There are 15 residues in the CDR3. The V and J ends lost 7 bases and 5 bases, in that order; junction bases with no gene match: 5. In DNA, the CDR3 is TGTGCCAGCACCGCTAGCGGGAGGGGGACCGGGGAGCTGTTTTTT. The encoded protein is CASTASGRGTGELFF.

There are a few counts of this clonotype. The V gene is TRBV24-1, the J gene TRBJ2-1; D is perhaps TRBD1 (6 bases). Germline V lookup: CDR1 KGHDR, CDR2 SFDVKD. This CDR3 region has 15 residues. The V end lost 1 base, the J end lost 0 bases, and 6 bases lay between the germline ends. The CDR3 DNA sequence: TGTGCCACCAGTGATTTCAGGGGCTCCTACAATGAGCAGTTCTTC. It codes for CATSDFRGSYNEQFF.

This clonotype occurred a few times. V usage is TRBV5-5 and J usage is TRBJ1-5; D is possibly TRBD1 (5 bases). This CDR3 is built from 16 residues. V was pared by 0 bases and J by 2 bases, with 12 bases between. Germline CDR1 reads SGHKS; CDR2 reads YYEKEE (reference sequence). CDR3 sequence: CASSLAGREGNQPQHF. The CDR3 nucleotides read TGTGCCAGCAGCTTGGCCGGCAGGGAGGGCAATCAGCCCCAGCATTTT. The whole variable domain, remainder taken from reference TRBV5-5 and TRBJ1-5, is DAGVTQSPTHLIKTRGQQVTLRCSPISGHKSVSWYQQVLGQGPQFIFQYYEKEERGRGNFPDRFSARQFPNYSSELNVNALLLGDSALYLCASSLAGREGNQPQHFGDGTRLSIL.

This clonotype was found a few times. This sequence joins TRBV5-1 and TRBJ2-1, with 10 bases fitting TRBD2. Looked up from germline, CDR1 is SGHRS and CDR2 is YFSETQ. The junction had 2 bases not matched to a gene; V was cut back by 1 base and J by 7 bases. The CDR3 totals 14 residues. The CDR3 is CASSLLAGENEQFF. The CDR3 DNA is TGCGCCAGCAGCTTGCTAGCGGGAGAAAATGAGCAGTTCTTC.